The next 5 T cell receptor beta chains were all read from a single sample in a study of identical twins. TCRdb recomputed calls from the 5' RACE reads with MiXCR, one row per CDR3 protein. The sample yields some 460,000 distinct CDR3 sequences, 13% to 15% seen once. Separately, the same data were catalogued under a study of yellow fever vaccine responses in identical twins.

Sequenced input: CD4+ T cells sorted from blood. The receptor set was obtained from a woman aged 18-29 years in good health.

The sample holds many counts of this clonotype. This chain joins TRBV29-1 and TRBJ2-3, with TRBD1 matching over 12 bases. J gave up 3 bases and V 6 bases, and 4 bases lay outside the gene matches. The CDR3 extends over 14 amino acids. The germline V gene has CDR1 SQVTM and CDR2 ANQGSEA. For the CDR3, the DNA is TGCAGCGTGGCGGGACAGGGGGCAACAGATACGCAGTATTTT. This sequence encodes CSVAGQGATDTQYF.

V is TRBV12-3 or TRBV12-4 and J is TRBJ2-3; D unclear. Trimming left V 6 bases short and J 11 bases short, with 12 bases between. This CDR3 comprises 11 residues. The CDR3 nucleotides read TGTGCCAGCAGGGCGAGAGGTGGGCAGTATTTT. Translation gives CASRARGGQYF.

Only a few counts were recorded for this clonotype. V usage is TRBV2 and J usage is TRBJ2-2; D is unresolved. Trimming cost V 6 bases and J 5 bases, with 10 bases left between them. The germline gives CDR1 SNHLY, CDR2 FYNNEI. The CDR3 is made up of 13 amino acids. Written as DNA, the CDR3 is TGTGCCAGCAGAACGCGAGAAACCGGGGAGCTGTTTTTT. The encoded protein is CASRTRETGELFF. Drawing the rest from reference TRBV2 and TRBJ2-2, the complete variable domain is EPEVTQTPSHQVTQMGQEVILRCVPISNHLYFYWYRQILGQKVEFLVSFYNNEISEKSEIFDDQFSVERPDGSNFTLKIRSTKLEDSAMYFCASRTRETGELFFGEGSRLTVL.

This clonotype appeared a few times. V is TRBV19 and J is TRBJ2-5, with D uncertain. CDR3 length equals 13 residues. V was pared by 2 bases and J by 2 bases, with 6 bases between. CDR1 LNHDA and CDR2 SQIVND come from the germline V gene (reference sequence). The chain's CDR3 is CASSITLQETQYF. CDR3 nucleotide sequence: TGTGCCAGTAGTATAACCCTGCAAGAGACCCAGTACTTC.

This chain uses TRBV6-4 with TRBJ2-7, with D possibly TRBD1 on 6 matching bases. Germline V gene lookup returns CDR1 MRHNA and CDR2 SNTAGT. This CDR3 spans 14 amino acids. V gave up 3 bases and J gave up 2 bases, with 11 bases separating them. The CDR3 sequence is CASSELEGAYEQYF. The CDR3, as DNA: TGTGCCAGCAGTGAGTTAGAGGGGGCCTACGAGCAGTACTTC.